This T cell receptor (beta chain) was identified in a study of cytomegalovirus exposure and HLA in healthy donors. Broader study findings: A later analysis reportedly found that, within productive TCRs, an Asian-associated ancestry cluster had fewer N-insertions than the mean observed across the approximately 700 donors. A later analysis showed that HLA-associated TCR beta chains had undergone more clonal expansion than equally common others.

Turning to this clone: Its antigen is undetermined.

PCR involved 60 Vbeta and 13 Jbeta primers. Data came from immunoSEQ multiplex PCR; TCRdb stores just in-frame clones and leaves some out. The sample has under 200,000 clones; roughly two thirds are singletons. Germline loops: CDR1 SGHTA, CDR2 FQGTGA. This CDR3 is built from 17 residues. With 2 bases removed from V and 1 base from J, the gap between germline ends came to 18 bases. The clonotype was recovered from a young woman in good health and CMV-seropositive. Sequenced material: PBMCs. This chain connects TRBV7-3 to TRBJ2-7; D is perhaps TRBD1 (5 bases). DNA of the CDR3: TGTGCCAGCAGCTTATTAATCGCAGGGCCGTCATCCTACGAGCAGTACTTC. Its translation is CASSLLIAGPSSYEQYF.